These T cell receptor beta chains were read from a single sample in a study of cytomegalovirus exposure and HLA in healthy donors. Some clones are missing from TCRdb's copy, which holds only in-frame ones; the method was immunoSEQ multiplex PCR. The repertoire includes about 280,000 clones, 80% to 90% of them detected once, and 0.9% to 1.1% sits in the top ten. Sequenced input: PBMCs. The receptors shown here come from a woman younger than 35 in good health and CMV-seronegative. CDR3s include the opening cysteine and the closing phenylalanine or tryptophan. Fields, in order: V gene, clone size, D gene, J gene, CDR3 protein, CDR3 DNA. D genes are given only for firm matches. The size field is filled for only some rows; it gives once, few, many or a size class.

TRBV29-1	NA	NA	TRBJ2-7	CSVVRGAHYLEQYF	TGCAGCGTTGTCCGGGGGGCGCATTATTTAGAGCAGTACTTC
TRBV9	NA	TRBD2	TRBJ2-7	CASSVSGGASYEQYF	TGTGCCAGCAGCGTGAGCGGGGGGGCTTCCTACGAGCAGTACTTC
TRBV7-7	NA	TRBD2	TRBJ2-5	CASSPRAGGLTETQYF	TGTGCCAGCAGCCCTAGGGCGGGGGGACTCACAGAGACCCAGTACTTC
TRBV6-5	NA	NA	TRBJ1-4	CASSYSGVSEKLFF	TGTGCCAGCAGTTACTCCGGGGTTAGCGAAAAACTGTTTTTT
TRBV10-3	NA	NA	TRBJ1-4	CAISESGTLWEKLFF	TGTGCCATCAGTGAGTCGGGGACATTGTGGGAAAAACTGTTTTTT
TRBV12-5	NA	TRBD1	TRBJ2-3	CASGLGQGTDTQYF	TGTGCTAGTGGTTTGGGACAGGGAACAGATACGCAGTATTTT
TRBV5-1	NA	TRBD2	TRBJ2-3	CASSPGGSTDTQYF	TGCGCCAGCAGCCCGGGGGGAAGCACAGATACGCAGTATTTT
TRBV29-1	NA	NA	TRBJ2-5	CSVLQGQETQYF	TGCAGCGTTTTACAGGGTCAAGAGACCCAGTACTTC
TRBV6-5	NA	NA	TRBJ2-5	CASSSGETQYF	TGTGCCAGCAGTTCGGGGGAGACCCAGTACTTC
TRBV19	NA	TRBD1	TRBJ1-1	CASSTGQGRNTEAFF	TGTGCCAGTAGTACAGGACAGGGCAGGAACACTGAAGCTTTCTTT
TRBV4-1	NA	NA	TRBJ1-2	CASSQDPLRGYGYTF	TGCGCCAGCAGCCAAGATCCCCTGAGGGGGTATGGCTACACCTTC
TRBV6-5	NA	NA	TRBJ1-1	CASRPLSMNTEAFF	TGTGCCAGCAGGCCATTAAGCATGAACACTGAAGCTTTCTTT
TRBV29-1	NA	NA	TRBJ2-1	CSVSVRGNEQFF	NA
TRBV29-1	NA	NA	TRBJ1-2	CSVEPEALYRRYGYTF	TGCAGCGTCGAACCCGAAGCCCTCTACAGGCGGTATGGCTACACCTTC
TRBV5-1	NA	TRBD2	TRBJ2-2	CASSVTSAGNTGELFF	TGCGCCAGCAGCGTCACTAGCGCGGGCAACACCGGGGAGCTGTTTTTT
TRBV9	NA	NA	TRBJ2-7	CASSVAYADYYEQYF	TGTGCCAGCAGCGTAGCTTATGCTGACTACTACGAGCAGTACTTC
TRBV6-1	NA	TRBD1	TRBJ2-1	CASSDVTGAPGEQFF	TGTGCCAGCAGTGACGTGACAGGGGCCCCGGGTGAGCAGTTCTTC
TRBV29-1	NA	TRBD1	TRBJ2-2	CSVSGTGGWNTGELFF	TGCAGCGTTAGTGGAACAGGGGGTTGGAACACCGGGGAGCTGTTTTTT
TRBV6-1	NA	TRBD2	TRBJ2-1	CASSGHGGLAGSYNEQFF	TGTGCCAGCAGTGGTCATGGGGGACTAGCGGGGTCCTACAATGAGCAGTTCTTC
TRBV4-3	NA	NA	TRBJ1-5	CASSQHPPPSGDSNQPQHF	TGCGCCAGCAGCCAACACCCCCCCCCATCAGGGGATAGCAATCAGCCCCAGCATTTT
TRBV13	NA	TRBD1	TRBJ1-2	CASSPGTGGSDNYGYTF	TGTGCCAGCAGCCCCGGGACAGGGGGATCGGATAACTATGGCTACACCTTC
TRBV5-6	NA	NA	TRBJ1-4	CASSLGQTNEKLFF	TGTGCCAGCAGCCTCGGACAGACTAATGAAAAACTGTTTTTT
TRBV4-1	NA	NA	TRBJ2-3	CASSQSKLATLVKDTQYF	TGCGCCAGCAGCCAATCCAAGTTAGCCACACTCGTTAAAGATACGCAGTATTTT
TRBV4-2	once	TRBD2	TRBJ2-4	CASSQAGLAGESAKNIQYF	TGTGCCAGCAGCCAAGCGGGACTAGCGGGAGAATCGGCCAAAAACATTCAGTACTTC